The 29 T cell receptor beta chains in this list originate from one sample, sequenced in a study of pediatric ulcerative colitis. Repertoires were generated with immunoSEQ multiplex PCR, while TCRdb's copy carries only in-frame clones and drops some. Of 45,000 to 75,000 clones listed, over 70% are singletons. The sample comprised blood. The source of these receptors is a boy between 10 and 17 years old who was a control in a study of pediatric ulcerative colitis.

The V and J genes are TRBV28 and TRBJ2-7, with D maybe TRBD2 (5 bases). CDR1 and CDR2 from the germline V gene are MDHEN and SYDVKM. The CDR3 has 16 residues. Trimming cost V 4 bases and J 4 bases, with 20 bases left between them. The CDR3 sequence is CASSSTWSRRGYEQYF. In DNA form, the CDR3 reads TGTGCCAGCAGTTCAACCTGGAGCAGACGGGGTTACGAGCAGTACTTC.

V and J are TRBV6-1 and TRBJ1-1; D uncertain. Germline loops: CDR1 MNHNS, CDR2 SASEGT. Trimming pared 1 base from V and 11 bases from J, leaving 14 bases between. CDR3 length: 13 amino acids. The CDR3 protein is CASSEVERAQAFF. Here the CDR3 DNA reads TGTGCCAGCAGTGAAGTAGAAAGGGCCCAGGCTTTCTTT.

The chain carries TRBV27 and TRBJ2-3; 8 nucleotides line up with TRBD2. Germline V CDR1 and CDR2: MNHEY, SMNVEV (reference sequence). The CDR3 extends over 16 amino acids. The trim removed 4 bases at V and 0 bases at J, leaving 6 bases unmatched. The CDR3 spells CASSSYSGESTDTQYF. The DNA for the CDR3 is TGTGCCAGCAGTTCCTATAGCGGGGAAAGCACAGATACGCAGTATTTT.

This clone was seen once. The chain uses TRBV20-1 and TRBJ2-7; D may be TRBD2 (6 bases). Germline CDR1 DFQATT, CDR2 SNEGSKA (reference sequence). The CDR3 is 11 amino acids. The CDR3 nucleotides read TGCGGTGTAGGGACTGACTCCGAGCAGTACTTC. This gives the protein CGVGTDSEQYF.

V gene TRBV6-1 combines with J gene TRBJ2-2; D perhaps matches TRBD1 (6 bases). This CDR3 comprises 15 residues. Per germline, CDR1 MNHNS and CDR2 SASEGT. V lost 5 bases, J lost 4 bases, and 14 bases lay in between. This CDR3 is CASSQGFSSTGELFF. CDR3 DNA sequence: TGTGCCAGCAGTCAGGGGTTTTCGAGCACCGGGGAGCTGTTTTTT.

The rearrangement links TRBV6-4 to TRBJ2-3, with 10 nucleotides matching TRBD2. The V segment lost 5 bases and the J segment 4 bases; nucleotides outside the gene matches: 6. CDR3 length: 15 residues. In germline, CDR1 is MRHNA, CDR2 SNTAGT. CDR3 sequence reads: CASSSLAGAADTQYF. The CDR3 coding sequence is TGTGCCAGCAGTTCTCTAGCGGGAGCGGCAGATACGCAGTATTTT.

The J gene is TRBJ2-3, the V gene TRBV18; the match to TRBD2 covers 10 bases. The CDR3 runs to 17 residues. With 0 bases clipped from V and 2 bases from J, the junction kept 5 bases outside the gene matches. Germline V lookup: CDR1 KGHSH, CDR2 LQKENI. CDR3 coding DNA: TGTGCCAGCTCACCACCGGGACTAGCGACTTCCACAGATACGCAGTATTTT. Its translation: CASSPPGLATSTDTQYF. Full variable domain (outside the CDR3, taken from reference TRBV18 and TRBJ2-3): NAGVMQNPRHLVRRRGQEARLRCSPMKGHSHVYWYRQLPEEGLKFMVYLQKENIIDESGMPKERFSAEFPKEGPSILRIQQVVRGDSAAYFCASSPPGLATSTDTQYFGPGTRLTVL.

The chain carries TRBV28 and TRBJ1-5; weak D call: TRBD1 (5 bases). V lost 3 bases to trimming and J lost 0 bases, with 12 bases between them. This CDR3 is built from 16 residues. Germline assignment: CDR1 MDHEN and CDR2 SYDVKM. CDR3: CASSFRGSHSNQPQHF. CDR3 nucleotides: TGTGCCAGCAGTTTTAGGGGAAGCCATAGCAATCAGCCCCAGCATTTT. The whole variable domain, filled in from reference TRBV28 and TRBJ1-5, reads DVKVTQSSRYLVKRTGEKVFLECVQDMDHENMFWYRQDPGLGLRLIYFSYDVKMKEKGDIPEGYSVSREKKERFSLILESASTNQTSMYLCASSFRGSHSNQPQHFGDGTRLSIL.

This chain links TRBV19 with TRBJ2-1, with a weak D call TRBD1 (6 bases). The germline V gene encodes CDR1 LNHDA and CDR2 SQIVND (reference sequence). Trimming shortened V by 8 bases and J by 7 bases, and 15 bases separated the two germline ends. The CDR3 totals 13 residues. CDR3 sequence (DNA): TGTGCCAGTGCGGTCTTGAGGGGGAATGAGCAGTTCTTC. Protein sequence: CASAVLRGNEQFF.

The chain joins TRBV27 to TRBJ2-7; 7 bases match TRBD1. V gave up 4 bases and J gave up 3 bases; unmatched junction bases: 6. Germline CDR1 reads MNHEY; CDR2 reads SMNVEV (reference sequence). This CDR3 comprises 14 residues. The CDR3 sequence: CASSSYRGLYEQYF. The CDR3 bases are TGTGCCAGCAGTTCCTACAGGGGTCTCTACGAGCAGTACTTC.

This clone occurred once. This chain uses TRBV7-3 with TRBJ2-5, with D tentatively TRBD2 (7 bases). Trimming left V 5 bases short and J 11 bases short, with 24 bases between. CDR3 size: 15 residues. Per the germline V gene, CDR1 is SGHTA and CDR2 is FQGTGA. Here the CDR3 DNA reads TGTGCCAGCAGCCCGAACGGGGCGGGAGAGGGGGAGCAGTACTTC. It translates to CASSPNGAGEGEQYF.

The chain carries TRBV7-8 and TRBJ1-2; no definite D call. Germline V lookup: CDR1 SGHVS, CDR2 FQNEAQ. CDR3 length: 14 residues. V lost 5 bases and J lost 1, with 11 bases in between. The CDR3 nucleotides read TGTGCCAGCAGCCCCATCTGGGATAACTATGGCTACACCTTC. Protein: CASSPIWDNYGYTF.

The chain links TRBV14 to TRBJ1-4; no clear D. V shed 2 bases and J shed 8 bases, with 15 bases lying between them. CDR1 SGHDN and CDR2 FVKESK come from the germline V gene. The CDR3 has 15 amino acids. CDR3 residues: CASSQNMAQGEKLFF. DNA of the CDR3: TGTGCCAGCAGCCAAAATATGGCACAAGGGGAAAAACTGTTTTTT.

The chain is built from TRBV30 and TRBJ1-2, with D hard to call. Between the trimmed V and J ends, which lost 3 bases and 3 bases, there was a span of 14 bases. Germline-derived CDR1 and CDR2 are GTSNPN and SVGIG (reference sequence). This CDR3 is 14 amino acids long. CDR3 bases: TGTGCCTGGAGGGATCGTGGGCAGTACTATGGCTACACCTTC. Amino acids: CAWRDRGQYYGYTF.

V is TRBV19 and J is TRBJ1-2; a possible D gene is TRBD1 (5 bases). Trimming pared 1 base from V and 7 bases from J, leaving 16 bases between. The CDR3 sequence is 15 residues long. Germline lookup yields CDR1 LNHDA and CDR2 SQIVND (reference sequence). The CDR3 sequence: CASSIVSGLIGGYTF. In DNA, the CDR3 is TGTGCCAGTAGTATAGTCTCAGGGCTTATCGGTGGCTACACCTTC.

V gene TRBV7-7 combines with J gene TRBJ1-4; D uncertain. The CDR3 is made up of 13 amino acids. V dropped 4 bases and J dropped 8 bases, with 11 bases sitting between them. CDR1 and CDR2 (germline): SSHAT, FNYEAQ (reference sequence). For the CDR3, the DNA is TGTGCCAGCAGCTCCACCATGGGCGAAAAACTGTTTTTT. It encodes CASSSTMGEKLFF.

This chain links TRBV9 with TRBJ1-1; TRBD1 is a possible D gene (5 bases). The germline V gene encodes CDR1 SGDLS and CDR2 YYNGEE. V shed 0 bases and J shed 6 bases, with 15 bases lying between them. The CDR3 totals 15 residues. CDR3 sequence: CASSVEPREGAEAFF. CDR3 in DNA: TGTGCCAGCAGCGTAGAGCCTAGGGAAGGGGCTGAAGCTTTCTTT.

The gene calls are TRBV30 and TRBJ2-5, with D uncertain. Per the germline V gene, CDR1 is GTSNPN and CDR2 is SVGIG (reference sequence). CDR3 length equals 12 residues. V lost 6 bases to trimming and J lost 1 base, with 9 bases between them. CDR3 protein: CACRDLQETQYF. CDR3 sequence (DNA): TGTGCCTGCCGAGACCTCCAAGAGACCCAGTACTTC. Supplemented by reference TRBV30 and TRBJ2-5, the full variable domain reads SQTIHQWPATLVQPVGSPLSLECTVEGTSNPNLYWYRQAAGRGLQLLFYSVGIGQISSEVPQNLSASRPQDRQFILSSKKLLLSDSGFYLCACRDLQETQYFGPGTRLLVL.

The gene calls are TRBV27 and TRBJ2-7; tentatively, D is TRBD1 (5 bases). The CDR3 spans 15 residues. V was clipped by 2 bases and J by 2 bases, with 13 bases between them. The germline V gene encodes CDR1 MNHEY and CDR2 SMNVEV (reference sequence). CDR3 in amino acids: CASSLPPGSPYEQYF. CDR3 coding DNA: TGTGCCAGCAGTTTACCCCCAGGGTCCCCCTACGAGCAGTACTTC.

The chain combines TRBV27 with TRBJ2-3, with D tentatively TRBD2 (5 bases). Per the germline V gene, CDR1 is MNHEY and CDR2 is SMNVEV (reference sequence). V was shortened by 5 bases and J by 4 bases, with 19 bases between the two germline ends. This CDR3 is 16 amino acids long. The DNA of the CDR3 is TGTGCCAGCAGTCTAACCCCAGACCTAGCAGCAGATACGCAGTATTTT. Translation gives CASSLTPDLAADTQYF.

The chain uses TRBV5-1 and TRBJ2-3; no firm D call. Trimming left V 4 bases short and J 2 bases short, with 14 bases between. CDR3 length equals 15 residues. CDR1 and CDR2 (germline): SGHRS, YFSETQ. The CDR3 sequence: CASSPSTSSTDTQYF. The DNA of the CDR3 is TGCGCCAGCAGCCCCTCGACAAGTTCCACAGATACGCAGTATTTT.

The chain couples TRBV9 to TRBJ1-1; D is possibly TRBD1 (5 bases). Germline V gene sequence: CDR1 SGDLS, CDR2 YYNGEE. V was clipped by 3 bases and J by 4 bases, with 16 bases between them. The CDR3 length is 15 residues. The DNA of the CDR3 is TGTGCCAGCAGCGCAGACATCGGCGGGGGCACTGAAGCTTTCTTT. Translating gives CASSADIGGGTEAFF.

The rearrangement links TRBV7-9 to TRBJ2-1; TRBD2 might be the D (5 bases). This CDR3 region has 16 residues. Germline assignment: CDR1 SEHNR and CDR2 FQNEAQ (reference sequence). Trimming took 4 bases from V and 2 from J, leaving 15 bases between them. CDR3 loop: CASSSPERPPYNEQFF. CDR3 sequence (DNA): TGTGCCAGCAGCTCGCCAGAGCGGCCCCCCTACAATGAGCAGTTCTTC. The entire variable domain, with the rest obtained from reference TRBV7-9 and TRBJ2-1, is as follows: DTGVSQNPRHKITKRGQNVTFRCDPISEHNRLYWYRQTLGQGPEFLTYFQNEAQLEKSRLLSDRFSAERPKGSFSTLEIQRTEQGDSAMYLCASSSPERPPYNEQFFGPGTRLTVL.

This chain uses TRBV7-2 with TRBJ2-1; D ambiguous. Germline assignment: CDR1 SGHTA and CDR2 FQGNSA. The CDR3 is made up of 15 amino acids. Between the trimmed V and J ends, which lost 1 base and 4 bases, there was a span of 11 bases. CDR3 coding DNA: TGTGCCAGCAGCTTAGAAACGTTCGGATACAATGAGCAGTTCTTC. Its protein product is CASSLETFGYNEQFF.

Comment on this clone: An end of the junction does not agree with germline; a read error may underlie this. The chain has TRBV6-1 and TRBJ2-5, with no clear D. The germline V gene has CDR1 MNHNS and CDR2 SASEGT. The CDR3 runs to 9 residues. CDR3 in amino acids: CASGETQYF. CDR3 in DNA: TGTGCCAGCGGTGAGACCCAGTACTTC.

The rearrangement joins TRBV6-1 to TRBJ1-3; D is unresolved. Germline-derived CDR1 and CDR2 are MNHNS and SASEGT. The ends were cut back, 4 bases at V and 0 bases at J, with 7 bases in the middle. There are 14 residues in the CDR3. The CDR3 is CASSVVSSGNTIYF. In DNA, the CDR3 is TGTGCCAGCAGTGTTGTGAGCTCTGGAAACACCATATATTTT.

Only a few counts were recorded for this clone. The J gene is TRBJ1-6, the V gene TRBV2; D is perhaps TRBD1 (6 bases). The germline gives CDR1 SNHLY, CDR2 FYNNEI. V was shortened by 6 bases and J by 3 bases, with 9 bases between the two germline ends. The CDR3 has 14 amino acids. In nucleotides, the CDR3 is TGTGCCAGCAGCGGACAGTACTATAATTCACCCCTCCACTTT. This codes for CASSGQYYNSPLHF.

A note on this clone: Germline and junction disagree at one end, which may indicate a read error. The CDR3 bases are TGTGCCAGCAGTGAAGGCGGAATCCCTCATTTT. It is translated as CASSEGGIPHF. V and J are TRBV2 and TRBJ1-3; D gene ambiguous. There are 11 residues in the CDR3. CDR1 and CDR2 (germline): SNHLY, FYNNEI.

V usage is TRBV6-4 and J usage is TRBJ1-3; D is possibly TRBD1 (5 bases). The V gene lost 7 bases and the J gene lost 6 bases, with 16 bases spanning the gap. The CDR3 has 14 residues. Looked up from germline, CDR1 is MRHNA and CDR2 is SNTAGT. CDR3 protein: CASMGGVRENTIYF. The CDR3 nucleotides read TGTGCCAGCATGGGAGGGGTAAGGGAAAACACCATATATTTT.